The source of this T cell receptor (beta chain) is a study of cytomegalovirus exposure and HLA in healthy donors. Study observations and caveats: Earlier analysis looked at TCR beta V segments, and most were productive about 90% or about 30% of the time.

13 Jbeta primers and 60 Vbeta primers were used for the PCR. TCRdb's copy holds only in-frame clones and misses some; the assay was immunoSEQ multiplex PCR. The profile shows more than 95,000 clones, over 70% of them singletons. Of note for this clone: What it binds is not known.

The length of the CDR3 is 16 residues. The ends were cut back, 0 bases at V and 3 bases at J, with 12 bases in the middle. From germline, CDR1 is SGHNT and CDR2 YYREEE (reference sequence). The rearrangement uses TRBV5-4 and TRBJ2-2; D is perhaps TRBD1 (5 bases). Sequencing was done on a sample of PBMCs. This clonotype was sampled from a female donor in good health and CMV-seronegative. The CDR3 DNA sequence: TGTGCCAGCAGCTTGGGGCAGGGAAGGCACACCGGGGAGCTGTTTTTT. It translates to CASSLGQGRHTGELFF.